The present T cell receptor beta chain was sequenced within a study of T-cell memory formation after mild COVID-19. The CDR3 totals 16 residues. J gave up 2 bases and V 3 bases, and 5 bases lay outside the gene matches. Germline V gene sequence: CDR1 SGHRS, CDR2 YFSETQ. TCRdb passed the 5' RACE reads through MiXCR, listing each CDR3 protein once. The table includes some 290,000 distinct CDR3 sequences, 15% to 20% detected once. General study results and limits: In pre-infection memory, a portion of responding clones appeared, which suggested that cross-reactive memory joined.

This clonotype occurred a few times. Its antigen is not known. Sequenced sample: PBMCs or a T cell subset sorted from them (not recorded which). The rearrangement joins TRBV5-1 to TRBJ2-3, with TRBD2 matching 11 bases. This sequence was found in a man younger than 35 who had mild COVID-19 (a few samples of this study predate the infection). Cell type and time point are not known. The CDR3 loop reads CASSSLAGGDTDTQYF. In DNA, the CDR3 is TGCGCCAGCAGCTCCCTAGCGGGGGGCGACACAGATACGCAGTATTTT. Together with reference TRBV5-1 and TRBJ2-3, the CDR3 gives the full variable domain: KAGVTQTPRYLIKTRGQQVTLSCSPISGHRSVSWYQQTPGQGLQFLFEYFSETQRNKGNFPGRFSGRQFSNSRSEMNVSTLELGDSALYLCASSSLAGGDTDTQYFGPGTRLTVL.